This TCR beta chain stems from a study of shared clonotypes between healthy human individuals. General study findings and limits: The sole specimen, blood, was sampled, and tissue repertoires likely differ.

A remark on this clone: Antigen unknown.

Germline V gene data show CDR1 as PRHDT and CDR2 as FYEKMQ (reference sequence). This CDR3 spans 14 amino acids. With 1 base removed from V and 1 base from J, the gap between germline ends came to 5 bases. The data were produced by immunoSEQ multiplex PCR, yet TCRdb's version contains in-frame clones alone and is incomplete. The repertoire holds approximately 440,000 clones, with 70% to 80% as singletons. This TCR came from a woman aged 35 to 49 in good health. Some clones in this sample may be carry-over from other donors' samples. V is TRBV13 and J is TRBJ1-3; D is undetermined. What was sequenced was PBMCs. The CDR3 sequence is CASSLVGSGNTIYF. The DNA of the CDR3 is TGTGCCAGCAGCTTAGTGGGTTCTGGAAACACCATATATTTT.